A single sample gave rise to the 31 T cell receptor beta chains below, sequenced in a study of shared clonotypes between healthy human individuals. Method: immunoSEQ multiplex PCR; TCRdb's copy keeps in-frame clones and lacks some. Among nearly 1,000,000 clones listed, less than 85% were seen once. Sequencing was carried out using memory CD4+ T cells sorted from blood. Subset here: CD45RA-negative fraction. Receptors originate from a man aged 18 to 29 in good health.

The chain recombines TRBV7-6 with TRBJ2-7; possibly TRBD1 for D (5 bases). Trimming took 3 bases from V and 2 from J, leaving 8 bases between them. CDR1 and CDR2 (germline): SGHVS, FNYEAQ. The CDR3 is 13 amino acids. The CDR3 region is CASSLGRAYEQYF. In nucleotides, the CDR3 is TGTGCCAGCAGCTTGGGCAGGGCCTACGAGCAGTACTTC. Using reference TRBV7-6 and TRBJ2-7 for the parts outside the CDR3, the full variable domain is GAGVSQSPRYKVTKRGQDVALRCDPISGHVSLYWYRQALGQGPEFLTYFNYEAQQDKSGLPNDRFSAERPEGSISTLTIQRTEQRDSAMYRCASSLGRAYEQYFGPGTRLTVT.

This clone has only a few counts. V is TRBV7-8 and J is TRBJ2-4; D call uncertain. The CDR3 length is 12 residues. Looked up from germline, CDR1 is SGHVS and CDR2 is FQNEAQ. Trimming cost V 5 bases and J 8 bases, with 10 bases left between them. This CDR3 is CASSPQSDIQYF. CDR3 sequence (DNA): TGTGCCAGCAGCCCCCAAAGCGACATTCAGTACTTC.

This rearrangement joins TRBV5-4 to TRBJ2-4; D not resolved. Trimming stripped 0 bases from V and 6 bases from J, with 13 bases between. Germline V lookup: CDR1 SGHNT, CDR2 YYREEE (reference sequence). The CDR3 sequence is 15 residues long. CDR3 region: CASSLDPAGVNIQYF. CDR3 DNA sequence: TGTGCCAGCAGCTTGGATCCTGCAGGCGTAAACATTCAGTACTTC.

This clone has just a few counts. V is TRBV29-1 and J is TRBJ2-7; the D gene is possibly TRBD2 (5 bases). V was clipped by 3 bases and J by 1 base, with 19 bases between them. The germline V gene encodes CDR1 SQVTM and CDR2 ANQGSEA. This CDR3 contains 16 residues. CDR3 in DNA: TGCAGCGTTGAGACCAGCGGAAGGAAGGGATCCTACGAGCAGTACTTC. This encodes CSVETSGRKGSYEQYF.

This clone was picked up a small number of times. A far larger clone is a single base away, which makes a read error likely. Other nucleotide sequences from this sample produce the same CDR3. V is TRBV5-1 and J is TRBJ2-7, with TRBD1 matching 7 bases. Germline V gene sequence: CDR1 SGHRS, CDR2 YFSETQ. Trimming at V came to 0 bases and at J to 6 bases, leaving 0 bases not matched to a gene. The CDR3 runs 12 residues. The CDR3 reads CASSLAGGEQYF. The CDR3 DNA sequence: TGCGCCAGCAGCTTGGCAGGGGGCGAGCAGTACTTC.

This clone was seen a few times. The chain joins TRBV19 to TRBJ2-7, with a possible D match to TRBD2 (5 bases). The CDR3 is 14 residues long. Germline V gene sequence: CDR1 LNHDA, CDR2 SQIVND (reference sequence). V dropped 3 bases and J dropped 4 bases, with 13 bases sitting between them. DNA of the CDR3: TGTGCCAGTAGTATCCGGACGGCGGGTTACGAGCAGTACTTC. Translation: CASSIRTAGYEQYF.

The chain uses TRBV5-1 and TRBJ1-5; D is possibly TRBD1 (6 bases). CDR1 and CDR2 (germline): SGHRS, YFSETQ. The V end lost 0 bases, the J end lost 4 bases, and 11 bases lay between the germline ends. This CDR3 region has 15 residues. CDR3 nucleotide sequence: TGCGCCAGCAGCTTGGAAGGGACATTTAATCAGCCCCAGCATTTT. It is translated as CASSLEGTFNQPQHF.

J is TRBJ1-6 and V is TRBV2; D not resolved. The CDR3 consists of 15 residues. Deletions cut 3 bases from V and 3 bases from J, with 9 bases between. Per germline, CDR1 SNHLY and CDR2 FYNNEI. CDR3 protein: CASSDWQIYNSPLHF. DNA for the CDR3: TGTGCCAGCAGTGACTGGCAGATCTATAATTCACCCCTCCACTTT.

On this clone: One base away lies a much larger clone, so this may be a sequencing read error. The sample holds other DNA sequences that translate to the same CDR3. The chain has TRBV5-4 and TRBJ2-5, with 7 bases fitting TRBD1. The V and J ends lost 3 bases and 2 bases, in that order; junction bases with no gene match: 1. This CDR3 region has 13 residues. CDR1 and CDR2 from the germline V gene are SGHNT and YYREEE (reference sequence). The CDR3, as DNA: TGTGCCAGCAGCTGGGACAGACAAGAGACCCAGTACTTC. Its protein product is CASSWDRQETQYF.

On this clone: The sample has other DNA sequences that encode this CDR3 too. The rearrangement joins TRBV30 to TRBJ2-7, with unresolved D. The V gene lost 4 bases and the J gene lost 0 bases, with 13 bases spanning the gap. CDR1 is GTSNPN, CDR2 SVGIG, per germline (reference sequence). CDR3 length: 14 amino acids. The CDR3 sequence is CAWNLGTGSYEQYF. CDR3 nucleotide sequence: TGTGCCTGGAATCTGGGCACGGGCTCCTACGAGCAGTACTTC.

V gene TRBV4-3 combines with J gene TRBJ2-7; D call uncertain. Germline values: CDR1 LGHNA, CDR2 YSLEER. V dropped 1 base and J dropped 0 bases, with 4 bases sitting between them. The CDR3 is made up of 13 amino acids. The CDR3 DNA reads as TGCGCCAGCAGCCAAGCAACCTCCTACGAGCAGTACTTC. Protein: CASSQATSYEQYF.

Of note for this clone: At the DNA level, this CDR3 is encoded by other sequences in the same sample as well. The V and J genes are TRBV7-2 and TRBJ2-7, with 8 bases that match TRBD2. Per the germline V gene, CDR1 is SGHTA and CDR2 is FQGNSA. Trimming took 5 bases from V and 4 from J; bases not matched to a gene: 4. This CDR3 region has 13 residues. This CDR3 reads CASSRAGGYEQYF. The CDR3 DNA sequence: TGTGCCAGCAGCCGGGCGGGGGGATACGAGCAGTACTTC. The entire variable domain, with the rest obtained from reference TRBV7-2 and TRBJ2-7, is as follows: GAGVSQSPSNKVTEKGKDVELRCDPISGHTALYWYRQSLGQGLEFLIYFQGNSAPDKSGLPSDRFSAERTGGSVSTLTIQRTQQEDSAVYLCASSRAGGYEQYFGPGTRLTVT.

This chain joins TRBV7-2 and TRBJ2-2; 10 nucleotides match TRBD2. The CDR3 is 18 amino acids. Germline assignment: CDR1 SGHTA and CDR2 FQGNSA. The V and J ends lost 1 base and 4 bases, in that order; junction bases with no gene match: 9. CDR3: CASSLVASGSGGTGELFF. CDR3 bases: TGTGCCAGCAGCTTAGTGGCTAGCGGGAGCGGGGGCACCGGGGAGCTGTTTTTT.

The chain couples TRBV19 to TRBJ2-6; D is unresolved. Trimming pared 3 bases from V and 0 bases from J, leaving 12 bases between. CDR3 length: 17 residues. Germline V gives CDR1 LNHDA, CDR2 SQIVND (reference sequence). The CDR3 spells CASSIWYSSSGANVLTF. In DNA form, the CDR3 reads TGTGCCAGTAGTATTTGGTATTCCAGCTCTGGGGCCAACGTCCTGACTTTC.

This rearrangement joins TRBV28 to TRBJ1-1, with D possibly being TRBD1 (5 bases). This CDR3 is 12 amino acids long. The V gene's germline CDR1 is MDHEN and CDR2 SYDVKM. The V end was cut by 4 bases, the J end by 11 bases, with 14 bases between. The CDR3 reads CASSSNDNRAFF. The CDR3 DNA reads as TGTGCCAGCAGTTCCAATGACAACAGGGCTTTCTTT.

The rearrangement uses TRBV7-9 and TRBJ1-1, with D possibly TRBD1 on 6 matching bases. The CDR3 runs to 16 residues. Germline CDR1 and CDR2: SEHNR and FQNEAQ (reference sequence). V was pared by 4 bases and J by 4 bases, with 19 bases between. CDR3 DNA sequence: TGTGCCAGCAGCTCCTCCGGGGGAGGGGGAACCACTGAAGCTTTCTTT. This encodes CASSSSGGGGTTEAFF.

This clone appeared once. This chain links TRBV30 with TRBJ1-4; no clear D gene. Germline V gene lookup returns CDR1 GTSNPN and CDR2 SVGIG (reference sequence). CDR3 length: 13 amino acids. Trimming removed 4 bases at V and 5 bases at J, with 11 bases between. This CDR3 reads CAWNRRLNEKLFF. For the CDR3, the DNA is TGTGCCTGGAATAGGAGGCTAAATGAAAAACTGTTTTTT.

A word on this clone: With only one base between it and a far larger clone, this is likely a read error. The chain couples TRBV5-1 to TRBJ1-5; D remains unclear. Looked up from germline, CDR1 is SGHRS and CDR2 is YFSETQ. The CDR3 covers 13 residues. The germline V and J ends were trimmed by 0 bases and 5 bases, with 6 bases remaining between them. The CDR3 bases are TGCGCCAGCAGCTTGGACAGCTATCAGCCCCAGCATTTT. It translates to CASSLDSYQPQHF.

The CDR3 DNA is TGTGCCAGCAGGACGACAGGGAGCGCCTACAATGAGCAGTTCTTC. It specifies CASRTTGSAYNEQFF. The chain is built from TRBV2 and TRBJ2-1, with 7 nucleotides matching TRBD1. This CDR3 region has 15 residues. After removal of 6 bases from V and 2 bases from J, the junction contained 7 bases not matched to a gene. Germline CDR1 reads SNHLY; CDR2 reads FYNNEI.

The genes are TRBV19 and TRBJ2-7; 7 bases map to TRBD1. The CDR3 consists of 14 residues. J lost 3 bases, V lost 4 bases, and 6 bases had no gene match. Per germline, CDR1 LNHDA and CDR2 SQIVND (reference sequence). The CDR3 protein is CASSTPGTVYEQYF. The DNA of the CDR3 is TGTGCCAGTAGTACGCCAGGGACAGTCTACGAGCAGTACTTC.

The J gene is TRBJ1-2, the V gene TRBV5-6; D is unresolved. The CDR3 spans 14 residues. The ends were cut back, 4 bases at V and 8 bases at J, with 18 bases in the middle. CDR1 is SGHDT, CDR2 YYEEEE, per germline. The CDR3 nucleotides are TGTGCCAGCAGCCCCCCAATTGGCAAAGGGGGCTACACCTTC. This codes for CASSPPIGKGGYTF.

The chain carries TRBV7-8 and TRBJ1-2; D is perhaps TRBD1 (5 bases). Germline V lookup: CDR1 SGHVS, CDR2 FQNEAQ. Trimming stripped 4 bases from V and 10 bases from J, with 13 bases between. The CDR3 totals 12 residues. The CDR3 DNA is TGTGCCAGCAGCTACAGTGGGACCGACTACACCTTC. Translation: CASSYSGTDYTF.

The chain uses TRBV2 and TRBJ2-1; D may be TRBD1 or TRBD2 (5 bases each). V lost 4 bases and J 9 bases, leaving 13 bases between the germline ends. The length of the CDR3 is 13 residues. Looked up from germline, CDR1 is SNHLY and CDR2 is FYNNEI. The CDR3 here is CASSGGPGFEQFF. In DNA form, the CDR3 reads TGTGCCAGCAGTGGGGGACCAGGGTTTGAGCAGTTCTTC.

The CDR3 region is CASSSRRYSNQPQHF. CDR3 bases: TGTGCCAGCAGTTCCCGACGGTATAGTAATCAGCCCCAGCATTTT. This chain connects TRBV27 to TRBJ1-5, with D uncertain. The CDR3 loop spans 15 amino acids. CDR1 and CDR2 from the germline V gene are MNHEY and SMNVEV (reference sequence). V lost 4 bases and J lost 4, with 14 bases in between.

Only a few counts were recorded for this clone. CDR3 in DNA: TGTGCCAGCAGCTTGTTCTATTCTACTAACTATGGCTACACCTTC. Translation: CASSLFYSTNYGYTF. The chain recombines TRBV5-4 with TRBJ1-2, with D uncertain. The CDR3 runs 15 residues. Deletions cut 1 base from V and 0 bases from J, with 10 bases between. The germline CDR1 and CDR2 sequences are SGHNT and YYREEE (reference sequence).

This chain connects TRBV10-2 to TRBJ1-2; 9 bases match TRBD1. V shed 8 bases and J 5 bases; nucleotides not matched to a gene: 6. This CDR3 has 13 residues. Germline CDR1 and CDR2: WSHSY and SAAADI. CDR3 sequence (DNA): TGCGCCAGCGGACAGGGGTTGGGGTATGGCTACACCTTC. It specifies CASGQGLGYGYTF.

J is TRBJ1-1 and V is TRBV28; D uncertain. Trimming left V 5 bases short and J 5 bases short, with 15 bases between. The CDR3 covers 14 residues. Per the germline V gene, CDR1 is MDHEN and CDR2 is SYDVKM. The CDR3: CASSQQSPGTEAFF. In DNA form, the CDR3 reads TGTGCCAGCAGTCAACAGTCGCCGGGTACTGAAGCTTTCTTT.

This clone has a handful of counts. This rearrangement joins TRBV28 to TRBJ1-1; D unresolved. Per the germline V gene, CDR1 is MDHEN and CDR2 is SYDVKM. This CDR3 is 11 amino acids long. The V end was cut by 4 bases, the J end by 12 bases, with 12 bases between. CDR3 bases: TGTGCCAGCAGTTACCGGGATACCCCTTTCTTT. The encoded protein is CASSYRDTPFF.

The rearrangement links TRBV28 to TRBJ2-7; 8 bases align to TRBD1. The V gene's germline CDR1 is MDHEN and CDR2 SYDVKM. This CDR3 comprises 14 residues. The J segment lost 3 bases and the V segment lost 3 bases, leaving 4 bases of the junction unmatched. The CDR3 coding sequence is TGTGCCAGCAGTTTTTTAGGACAGGGCTACGAGCAGTACTTC. Its protein is CASSFLGQGYEQYF.

The chain couples TRBV18 to TRBJ1-4; D perhaps matches TRBD1 (5 bases). CDR3 length: 13 amino acids. Germline CDR1 is KGHSH and CDR2 is LQKENI. V shed 2 bases and J shed 8 bases, with 9 bases lying between them. The CDR3 DNA is TGTGCCAGCTCACCAGGGGCTCAGGAAAAACTGTTTTTT. Residues: CASSPGAQEKLFF.

The chain couples TRBV28 to TRBJ1-1; the D gene is possibly TRBD1 (5 bases). Germline V gene sequence: CDR1 MDHEN, CDR2 SYDVKM. V was shortened by 3 bases and J by 6 bases, with 8 bases between the two germline ends. This CDR3 spans 12 amino acids. The CDR3 reads CASSFQGSEAFF. CDR3 nucleotides: TGTGCCAGCAGTTTTCAGGGCTCTGAAGCTTTCTTT. Combining the CDR3 with reference TRBV28 and TRBJ1-1 gives the whole variable domain DVKVTQSSRYLVKRTGEKVFLECVQDMDHENMFWYRQDPGLGLRLIYFSYDVKMKEKGDIPEGYSVSREKKERFSLILESASTNQTSMYLCASSFQGSEAFFGQGTRLTVV.